This TCR beta chain came from a study of blood T cell repertoires in COVID-19. As for the study in general: Specimens from acute and convalescent COVID-19 originated in the United States, Italy and Spain.

Deletions cut 2 bases from V and 5 bases from J, with 12 bases between. The CDR3 runs 14 residues. The V gene's germline CDR1 is SGHDT and CDR2 YYEEEE. Some clones are missing from TCRdb's copy, which holds only in-frame ones; the method was immunoSEQ multiplex PCR. The profile shows over 300,000 clones, around 89% of them singletons. The sample was peripheral blood. This chain joins TRBV5-6 and TRBJ2-3; D is uncertain. This TCR was sampled from a man aged 18 to 30 with active or convalescent COVID-19. CDR3 sequence (DNA): TGTGCCAGCAGCTTAGTAATCCCAGAAGATACGCAGTATTTT. Translating gives CASSLVIPEDTQYF.